Here is one TCR beta chain with its context. Its specificity is not known. The data derive from a study of cytomegalovirus exposure and HLA in healthy donors. Study-wide findings and caveats: Investigators reported fewer than 200 TCR beta chains as tied to cytomegalovirus. Across all donors, roughly uniform sequencing depth was an assumption of the presence/absence analyses.

CDR3 length: 13 amino acids. Trimming took 5 bases from V and 3 from J, leaving 8 bases between them. Germline lookup yields CDR1 SGHVS and CDR2 FQNEAQ. Use of 60 Vbeta and 13 Jbeta primers characterized the PCR. Sequencing used immunoSEQ multiplex PCR; TCRdb keeps in-frame clones, though not all of them. The table lists about 140,000 clones, with approximately 2.4% in the top ten. The V and J genes are TRBV7-8 and TRBJ1-5; no clear D gene. The source is a man aged 40-49 years in good health and CMV-seronegative. The sequenced sample was PBMCs. The CDR3 nucleotides read TGTGCCAGCAGCGCGGTTCCCAATCAGCCCCAGCATTTT. It codes for CASSAVPNQPQHF.